This is a list of T cell receptor beta chains from one sample in a study of early T cells in non-severe SARS-CoV-2 infection. TCRdb passed the 5' RACE reads through MiXCR, listing each CDR3 protein once. The table shows some 67,000 distinct CDR3 sequences, with less than 15% occurring only once. Sequencing was performed on whole blood. The receptors derive from an adult who was a healthcare worker with PCR-confirmed SARS-CoV-2 infection or an uninfected control (not recorded which). The CDR3 runs from the conserved cysteine through the conserved F or W. D genes are given only for firm matches. A row's size may be missing; if present it is once, few, many or a size class.

TRBD2 | TRBJ2-3 | many | TRBV10-2 | TGCGCCAGCAGAAATAGCGGGGGGTCGGATACGCAGTATTTT | CASRNSGGSDTQYF
. | TRBJ1-2 | many | TRBV12-5 | TGTGCTAGTGGTTCCCCCTACCGGTTCGGCTATGGCTACACCTTC | CASGSPYRFGYGYTF
TRBD1 | TRBJ2-3 | many | TRBV11-3 | TGTGCCAGCAGCTTTGGGACAGGGGGCACAGATACGCAGTATTTT | CASSFGTGGTDTQYF
. | TRBJ2-1 | . | TRBV7-7 | TGTGCCAGCAGCTCCAGCCCAGGGTATGAGCAGTTCTTC | CASSSSPGYEQFF
TRBD1 | TRBJ2-6 | many | TRBV4-3 | TGCGCCAGCAGCCAAGATCCAGGGGGCGGCTCTGGGGCCAACGTCCTGACTTTC | CASSQDPGGGSGANVLTF
. | TRBJ2-3 | . | TRBV12-3/TRBV12-4 | TGTGCCAGCAGTTTAGATGGAGCGGAGGATACGCAGTATTTT | CASSLDGAEDTQYF
TRBD1 | TRBJ1-4 | many | TRBV11-2 | TGTGCCAGCAGCTTACAAGGGGGCTATGAAAAACTGTTTTTT | CASSLQGGYEKLFF
TRBD2 | TRBJ2-1 | few | TRBV27 | TGTGCCAGCAGTTTAGAGGGCGGGAGTCGTTCCTACAATGAGCAGTTCTTC | CASSLEGGSRSYNEQFF
. | TRBJ2-5 | few | TRBV20-1 | TGCAGTGCTAGAGATGACGAACGGCAGGAACGCGCTAGCAACCAAGAGACCCAGTACTTC | CSARDDERQERASNQETQYF
. | TRBJ2-3 | many | TRBV7-9 | TGTGCCAGCAGCCCATCAGGGGGCACAGATACGCAGTATTTT | CASSPSGGTDTQYF
. | TRBJ2-2 | many | TRBV27 | TGTGCCAGCAGTCTTAGAGCCAGGGTGTTAAGCGCCAACACCGGGGAGCTGTTTTTT | CASSLRARVLSANTGELFF
. | TRBJ1-3 | . | TRBV25-1 | TGTGCCAGCAGTGAAGAGCGCTCTGGAAACACCATATATTTT | CASSEERSGNTIYF
. | TRBJ2-7 | few | TRBV4-1 | TGCGCCAGCAGCCAAGTAACAGGGTCCGAGCAGTACTTC | CASSQVTGSEQYF
TRBD1 | TRBJ2-1 | . | TRBV2 | TGTGCCAGCTGCCCGGGACAGGGTTTGGATGAGCAGTTCTTC | CASCPGQGLDEQFF
. | TRBJ2-3 | many | TRBV7-9 | TGTGCCGTACTAACAGGGGATACGCAGTATTTT | CAVLTGDTQYF
. | TRBJ1-2 | . | TRBV29-1 | TGCAGCGTTGATGGCTACACCTTC | CSVDGYTF
TRBD2 | TRBJ2-1 | many | TRBV6-2/TRBV6-3 | TGTGCCAGTAGCGGGAGCTCCTACAATGAGCAGTTCTTC | CASSGSSYNEQFF